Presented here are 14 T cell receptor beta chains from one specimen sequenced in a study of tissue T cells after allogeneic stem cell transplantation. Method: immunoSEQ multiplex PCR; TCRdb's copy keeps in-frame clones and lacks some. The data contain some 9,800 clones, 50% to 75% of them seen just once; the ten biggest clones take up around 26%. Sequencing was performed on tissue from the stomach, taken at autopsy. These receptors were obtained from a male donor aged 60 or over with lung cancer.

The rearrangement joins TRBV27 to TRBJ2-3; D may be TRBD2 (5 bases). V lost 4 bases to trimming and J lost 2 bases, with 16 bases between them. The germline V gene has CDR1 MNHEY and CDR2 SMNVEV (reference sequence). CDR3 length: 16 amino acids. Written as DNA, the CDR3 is TGTGCCAGCAGTTATCCCCTGCGGGTAAACACAGATACGCAGTATTTT. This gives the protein CASSYPLRVNTDTQYF.

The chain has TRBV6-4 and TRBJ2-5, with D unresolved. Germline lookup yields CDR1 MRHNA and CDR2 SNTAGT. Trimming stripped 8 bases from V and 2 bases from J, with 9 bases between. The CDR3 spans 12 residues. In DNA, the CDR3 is TGTGCCAGCCGATTGCTGCAAGAGACCCAGTACTTC. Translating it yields CASRLLQETQYF.

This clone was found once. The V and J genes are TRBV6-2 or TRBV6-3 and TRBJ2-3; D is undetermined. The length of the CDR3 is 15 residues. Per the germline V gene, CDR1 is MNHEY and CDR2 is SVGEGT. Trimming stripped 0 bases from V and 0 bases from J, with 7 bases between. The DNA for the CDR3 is TGTGCCAGCAGTTACTCGATTACTAGCACAGATACGCAGTATTTT. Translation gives CASSYSITSTDTQYF.

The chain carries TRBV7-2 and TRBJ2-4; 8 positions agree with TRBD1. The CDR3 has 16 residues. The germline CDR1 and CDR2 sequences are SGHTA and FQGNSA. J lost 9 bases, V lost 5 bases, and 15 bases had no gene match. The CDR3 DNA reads TGTGCCAGCAGCCCAACCCCGCAGGGGGCCTTAATCATTCAGTACTTC. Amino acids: CASSPTPQGALIIQYF.

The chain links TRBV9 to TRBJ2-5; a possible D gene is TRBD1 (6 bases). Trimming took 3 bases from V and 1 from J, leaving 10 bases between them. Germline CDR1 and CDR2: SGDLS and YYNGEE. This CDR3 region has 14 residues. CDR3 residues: CASSGGPFQETQYF. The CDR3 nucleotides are TGTGCCAGCAGCGGGGGGCCCTTCCAAGAGACCCAGTACTTC.

Here the CDR3 DNA reads TGTGCCAGCTCACCACAAACCGGCGGGAACGCAGATACGCAGTATTTT. Residues: CASSPQTGGNADTQYF. This rearrangement joins TRBV18 to TRBJ2-3; D may be TRBD2 (6 bases). In germline, CDR1 is KGHSH, CDR2 LQKENI. The V and J ends lost 1 base and 4 bases respectively, with 15 bases between them. The CDR3 loop spans 16 amino acids.

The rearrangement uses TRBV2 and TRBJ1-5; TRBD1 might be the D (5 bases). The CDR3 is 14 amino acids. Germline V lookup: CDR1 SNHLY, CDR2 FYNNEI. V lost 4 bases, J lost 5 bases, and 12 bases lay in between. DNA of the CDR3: TGTGCCAGCAGTGCACGGGGCGGATATCAGCCCCAGCATTTT. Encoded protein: CASSARGGYQPQHF.

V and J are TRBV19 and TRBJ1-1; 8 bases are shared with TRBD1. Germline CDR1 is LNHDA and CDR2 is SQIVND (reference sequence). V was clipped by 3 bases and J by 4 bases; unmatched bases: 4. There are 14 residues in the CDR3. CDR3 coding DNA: TGTGCCAGTAGTATGAAACAGGGGGTCACTGAAGCTTTCTTT. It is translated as CASSMKQGVTEAFF.

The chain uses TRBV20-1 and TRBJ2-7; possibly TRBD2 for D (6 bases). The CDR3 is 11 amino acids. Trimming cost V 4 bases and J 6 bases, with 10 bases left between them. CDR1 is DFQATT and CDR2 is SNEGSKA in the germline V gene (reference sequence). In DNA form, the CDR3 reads TGCAGTGCTACTTTGGGGGGCGAGCAGTACTTC. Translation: CSATLGGEQYF.

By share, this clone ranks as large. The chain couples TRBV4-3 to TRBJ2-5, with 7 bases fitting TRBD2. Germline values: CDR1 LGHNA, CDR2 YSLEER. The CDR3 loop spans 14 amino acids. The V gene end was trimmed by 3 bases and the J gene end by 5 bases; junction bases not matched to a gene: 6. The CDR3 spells CASSQGGGMETQYF. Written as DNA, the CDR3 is TGCGCCAGCAGCCAGGGGGGAGGGATGGAGACCCAGTACTTC.

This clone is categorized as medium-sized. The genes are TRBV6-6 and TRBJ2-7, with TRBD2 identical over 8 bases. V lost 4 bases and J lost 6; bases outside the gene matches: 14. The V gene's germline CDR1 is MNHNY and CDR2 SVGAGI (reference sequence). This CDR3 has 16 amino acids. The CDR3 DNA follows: TGTGCCAGCAGTTCGACTCCGGGACTAGAGTCTTCCGAGCAGTACTTC. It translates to CASSSTPGLESSEQYF.

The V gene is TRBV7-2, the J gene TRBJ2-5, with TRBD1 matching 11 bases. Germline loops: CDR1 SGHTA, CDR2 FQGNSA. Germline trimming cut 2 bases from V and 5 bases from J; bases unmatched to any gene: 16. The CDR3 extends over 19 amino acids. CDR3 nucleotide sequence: TGTGCCAGCAGCTTAATTTTAGGCACCGGGACAGGGGGTGGGGAGACCCAGTACTTC. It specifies CASSLILGTGTGGGETQYF.

CDR3 protein: CASSPTLEGEQYF. The CDR3 bases are TGTGCCAGCAGTCCCACCTTAGAGGGCGAGCAGTACTTC. The chain recombines TRBV6-6 with TRBJ2-7, with D perhaps TRBD2 (5 bases). This CDR3 has 13 residues. Germline lookup yields CDR1 MNHNY and CDR2 SVGAGI (reference sequence). Trimming removed 5 bases at V and 6 bases at J, with 14 bases between.

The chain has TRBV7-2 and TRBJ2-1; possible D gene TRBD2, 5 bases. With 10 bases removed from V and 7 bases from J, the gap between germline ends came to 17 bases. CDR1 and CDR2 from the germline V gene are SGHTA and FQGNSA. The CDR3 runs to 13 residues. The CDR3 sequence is CATKVPSGNEQFF. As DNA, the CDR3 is TGTGCCACCAAAGTCCCCTCGGGGAATGAGCAGTTCTTC.